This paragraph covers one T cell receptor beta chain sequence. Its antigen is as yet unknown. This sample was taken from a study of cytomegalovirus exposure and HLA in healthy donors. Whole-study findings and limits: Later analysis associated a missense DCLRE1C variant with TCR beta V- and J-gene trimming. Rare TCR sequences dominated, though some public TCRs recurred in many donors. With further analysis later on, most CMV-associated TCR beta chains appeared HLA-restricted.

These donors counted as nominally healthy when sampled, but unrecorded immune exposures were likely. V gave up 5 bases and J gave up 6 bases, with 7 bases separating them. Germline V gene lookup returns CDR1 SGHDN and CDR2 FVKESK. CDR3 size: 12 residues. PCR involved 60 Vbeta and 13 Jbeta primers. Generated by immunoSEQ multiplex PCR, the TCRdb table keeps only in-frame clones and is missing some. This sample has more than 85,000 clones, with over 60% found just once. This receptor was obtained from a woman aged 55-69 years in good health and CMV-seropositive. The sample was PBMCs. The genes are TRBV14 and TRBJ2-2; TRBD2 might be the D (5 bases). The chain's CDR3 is CASSDYPGELFF. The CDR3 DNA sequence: TGTGCCAGCAGCGACTATCCCGGGGAGCTGTTTTTT.